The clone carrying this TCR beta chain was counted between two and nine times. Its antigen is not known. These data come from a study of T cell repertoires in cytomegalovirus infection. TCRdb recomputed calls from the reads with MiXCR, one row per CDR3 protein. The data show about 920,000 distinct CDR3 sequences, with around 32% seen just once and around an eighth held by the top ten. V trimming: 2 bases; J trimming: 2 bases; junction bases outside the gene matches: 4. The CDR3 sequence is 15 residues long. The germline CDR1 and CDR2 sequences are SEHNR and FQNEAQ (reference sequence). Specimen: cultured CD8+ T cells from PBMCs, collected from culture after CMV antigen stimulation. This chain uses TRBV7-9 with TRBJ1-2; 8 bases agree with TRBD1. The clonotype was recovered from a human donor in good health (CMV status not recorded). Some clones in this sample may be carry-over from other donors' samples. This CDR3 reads CASSLPDRGNYGYTF. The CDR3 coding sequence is TGTGCCAGCAGCTTACCTGACAGGGGCAACTATGGCTACACCTTC.